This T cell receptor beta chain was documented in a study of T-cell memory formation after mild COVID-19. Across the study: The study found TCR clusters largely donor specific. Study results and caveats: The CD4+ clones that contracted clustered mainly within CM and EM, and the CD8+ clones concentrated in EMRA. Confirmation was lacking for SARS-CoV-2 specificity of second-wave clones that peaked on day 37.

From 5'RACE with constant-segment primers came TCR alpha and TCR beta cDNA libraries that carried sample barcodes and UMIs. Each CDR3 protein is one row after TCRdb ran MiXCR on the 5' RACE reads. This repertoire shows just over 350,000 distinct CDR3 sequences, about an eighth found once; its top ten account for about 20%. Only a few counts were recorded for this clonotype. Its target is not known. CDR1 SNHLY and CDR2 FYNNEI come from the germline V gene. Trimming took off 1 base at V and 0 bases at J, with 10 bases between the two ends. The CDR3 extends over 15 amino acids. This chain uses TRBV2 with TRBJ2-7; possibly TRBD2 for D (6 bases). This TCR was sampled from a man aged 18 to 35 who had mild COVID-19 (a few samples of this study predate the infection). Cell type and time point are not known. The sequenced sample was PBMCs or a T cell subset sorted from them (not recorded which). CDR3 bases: TGTGCCAGCAGTGAAGAGGCGGGGCGCTCCTACGAGCAGTACTTC. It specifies CASSEEAGRSYEQYF.